This TCR beta chain was retrieved from a study of graft-versus-host responses after intestinal transplantation. The CDR3 has 15 residues. The ends lost 7 bases at V and 9 bases at J; junction bases unmatched: 14. CDR1 and CDR2 from the germline V gene are SNHLY and FYNNEI. Sequenced by immunoSEQ multiplex PCR; TCRdb stores in-frame clones only, minus some. Altogether 45,000 to 55,000 clones are present, about 89% being singletons, with the ten largest covering around 5.5%. Specimen: PBMCs, collected about 93 weeks after intestinal transplant. The rearrangement joins TRBV2 to TRBJ2-1; the match to TRBD1 covers 8 bases. The receptor comes from a human patient who received an intestinal transplant, so some T cells may come from the graft donor. The CDR3 DNA follows: TGTGCCAGCACCTCGGACAGGGTAACTGTCCGTGAGCAGTTCTTC. This sequence encodes CASTSDRVTVREQFF.